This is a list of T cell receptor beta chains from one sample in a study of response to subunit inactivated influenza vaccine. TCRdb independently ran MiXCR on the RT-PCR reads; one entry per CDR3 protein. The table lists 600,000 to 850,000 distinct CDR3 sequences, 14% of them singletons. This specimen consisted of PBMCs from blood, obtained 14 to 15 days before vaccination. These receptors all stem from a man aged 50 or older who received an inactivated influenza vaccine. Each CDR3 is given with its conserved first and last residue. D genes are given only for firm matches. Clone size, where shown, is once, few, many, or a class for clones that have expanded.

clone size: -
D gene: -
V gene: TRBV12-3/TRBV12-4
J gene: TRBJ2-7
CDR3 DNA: TGTGCCAGCAGTTTAGGGACCAGGTTAGGGCAGTACTTC
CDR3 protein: CASSLGTRLGQYF

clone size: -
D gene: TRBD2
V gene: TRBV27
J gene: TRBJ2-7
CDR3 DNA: TGTGCCAGCAAGAGACAGCGGGACTCCTACGAGCAGTACTTC
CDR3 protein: CASKRQRDSYEQYF

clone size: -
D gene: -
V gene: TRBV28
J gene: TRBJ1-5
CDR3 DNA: TGTGCCAGCAGTTTTCTGGGGATCAATCAGCCCCAGCATTTT
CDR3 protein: CASSFLGINQPQHF

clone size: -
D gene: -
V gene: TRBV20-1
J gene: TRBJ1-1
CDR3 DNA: TGCAGTGCTAGCCCCCGGGGGGGATGGACTGAAGCTTTCTTT
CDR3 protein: CSASPRGGWTEAFF

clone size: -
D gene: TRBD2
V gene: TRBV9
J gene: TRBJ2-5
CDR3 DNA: TGTGCCAGCAGCGCTGGACTAGCCATACAAGAGACCCAGTACTTC
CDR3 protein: CASSAGLAIQETQYF

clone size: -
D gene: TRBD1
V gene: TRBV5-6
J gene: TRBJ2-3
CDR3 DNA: TGTGCCAGCAGCTCGACAGGGTTCACAGATACGCAGTATTTT
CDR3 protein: CASSSTGFTDTQYF

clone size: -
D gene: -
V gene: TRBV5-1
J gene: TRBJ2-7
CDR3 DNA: TGCGCCAGCAGCTTGGGGTACGCCCGGGACTACGAGCAGTACTTC
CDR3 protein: CASSLGYARDYEQYF

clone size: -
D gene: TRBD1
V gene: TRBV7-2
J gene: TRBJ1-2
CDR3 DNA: TGTGCCAGCAGCTTTGACAGGGGCGGCTACACCTTC
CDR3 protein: CASSFDRGGYTF

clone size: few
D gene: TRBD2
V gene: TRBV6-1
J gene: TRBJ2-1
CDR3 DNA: TGTGCCAGCGGAAAGACTAGCGGGAGATTGAATGAGCAGTTCTTC
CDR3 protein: CASGKTSGRLNEQFF

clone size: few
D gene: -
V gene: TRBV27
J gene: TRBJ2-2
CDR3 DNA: TGTGCCAGCAGACGCCGGGCCCCCGAAGCGAACACCGGGGAGCTGTTTTTT
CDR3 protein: CASRRRAPEANTGELFF

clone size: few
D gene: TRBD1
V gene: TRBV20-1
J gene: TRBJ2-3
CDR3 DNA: TGCAGTGCTATCCAGGGGGCCCCCGAAGATACGCAGTATTTT
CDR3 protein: CSAIQGAPEDTQYF

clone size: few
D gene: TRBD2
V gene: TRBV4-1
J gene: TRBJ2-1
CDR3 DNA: TGCGCCAGCAGCCAAGATCCCCAGCGGGGGACCTACAATGAGCAGTTCTTC
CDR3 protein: CASSQDPQRGTYNEQFF

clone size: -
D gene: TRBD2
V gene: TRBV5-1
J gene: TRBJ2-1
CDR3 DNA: TGCGCCAGCAGCCGAACCGGGACTAGCGGCTACAATGAGCAGTTCTTC
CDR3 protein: CASSRTGTSGYNEQFF

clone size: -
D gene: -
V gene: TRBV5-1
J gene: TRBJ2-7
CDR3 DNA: TGCGCCAGCAGCCTGCAGGGGACCAGCTCCTACGAGCAGTACTTC
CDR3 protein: CASSLQGTSSYEQYF

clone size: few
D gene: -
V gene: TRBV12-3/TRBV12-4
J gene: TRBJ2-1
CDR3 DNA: TGTGCCAGCAGTTTTAATTTGAACAATGAGCAGTTCTTC
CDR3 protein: CASSFNLNNEQFF

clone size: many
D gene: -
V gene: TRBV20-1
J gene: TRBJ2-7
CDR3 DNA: TGCAGTGCTAGAGATCAAGGGTCAGGGTACGAGCAGTACTTC
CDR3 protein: CSARDQGSGYEQYF

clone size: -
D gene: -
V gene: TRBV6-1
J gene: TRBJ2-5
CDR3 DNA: TGTGCCAGCAGCAAGAACAGGGGGGGTGGGGAGACCCAGTACTTC
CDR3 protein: CASSKNRGGGETQYF

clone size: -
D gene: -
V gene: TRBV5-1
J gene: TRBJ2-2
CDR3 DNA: TGCGCCAGCAGCACGGGACACCAGACTACCGGGGAGCTGTTTTTT
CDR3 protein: CASSTGHQTTGELFF

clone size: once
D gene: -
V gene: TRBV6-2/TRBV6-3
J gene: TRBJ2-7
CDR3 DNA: TGTGCCAGCAGGCCATCCTTCAACTACGAGCAGTACTTC
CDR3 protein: CASRPSFNYEQYF

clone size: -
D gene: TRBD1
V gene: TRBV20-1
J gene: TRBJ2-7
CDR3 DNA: TGCAGTGCTAGAGATTGGACAGGGTTGTCCTACGAGCAGTACTTC
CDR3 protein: CSARDWTGLSYEQYF

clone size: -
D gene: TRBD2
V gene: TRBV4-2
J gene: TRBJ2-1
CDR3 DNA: TGTGCCAGCAGCCAGACTTTGACTAGCGGGGGGGATGAGCAGTTCTTC
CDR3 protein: CASSQTLTSGGDEQFF

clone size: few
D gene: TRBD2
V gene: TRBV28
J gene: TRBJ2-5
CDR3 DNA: TGTGCCAGCAGTTTATTCGGCCTAGCGGGGGCCGGTCGGACCCAGTACTTC
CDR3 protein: CASSLFGLAGAGRTQYF

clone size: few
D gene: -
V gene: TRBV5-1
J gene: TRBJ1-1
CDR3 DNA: TGCGCCAGCAGCCCGGACAACTCCAACACTGAAGCTTTCTTT
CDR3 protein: CASSPDNSNTEAFF

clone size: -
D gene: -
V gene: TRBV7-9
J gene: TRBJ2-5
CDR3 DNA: TGTGCCAGCAGCACCCAGGACAGAGAAGAGACCCAGTACTTC
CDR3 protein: CASSTQDREETQYF

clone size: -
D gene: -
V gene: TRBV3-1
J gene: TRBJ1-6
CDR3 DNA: TGTGCCAGCAGCCAAGCAGGGGCAGTGACTTCACCCCTCCACTTT
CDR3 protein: CASSQAGAVTSPLHF

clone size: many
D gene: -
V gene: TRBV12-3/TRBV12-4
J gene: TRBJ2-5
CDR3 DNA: TGTGCCAGCGCGCACTACACAGACCAAGAGACCCAGTACTTC
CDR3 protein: CASAHYTDQETQYF

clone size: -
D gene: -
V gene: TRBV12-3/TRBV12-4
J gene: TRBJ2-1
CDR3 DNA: TGTGCCAGCACCCCAGGACCGGGGAAACCCAATGAGCAGTTCTTC
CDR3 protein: CASTPGPGKPNEQFF

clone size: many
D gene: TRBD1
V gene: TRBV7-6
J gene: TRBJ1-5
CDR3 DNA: TGTGCCAGCAGCTTAGGGGACAGGGGGGTCGGCGTTGGCAATCAGCCCCAGCATTTT
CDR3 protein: CASSLGDRGVGVGNQPQHF

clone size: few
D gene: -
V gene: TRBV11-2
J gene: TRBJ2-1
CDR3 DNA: TGTGCCAGCAGCTTAGGGGTTAGTAGCAATGAGCAGTTCTTC
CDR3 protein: CASSLGVSSNEQFF

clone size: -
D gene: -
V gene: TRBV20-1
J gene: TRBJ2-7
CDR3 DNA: TGCAGTGCTAGGGGGATGAGGGACGAGCAGTACTTC
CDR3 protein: CSARGMRDEQYF

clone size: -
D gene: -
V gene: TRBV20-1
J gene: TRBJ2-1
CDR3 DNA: TGCAGTGCTTGGAAGACTCAGGGGATACCCTACAATGAGCAGTTCTTC
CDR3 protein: CSAWKTQGIPYNEQFF

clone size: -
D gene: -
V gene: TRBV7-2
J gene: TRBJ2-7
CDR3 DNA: TGTGCCAGCAGCCTCGACGGGGGAGAAACCTACGAGCAGTACTTC
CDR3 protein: CASSLDGGETYEQYF

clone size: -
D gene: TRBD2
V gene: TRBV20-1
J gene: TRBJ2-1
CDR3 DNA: TGCAGTGCTAGAGAGGGGACTAGCGTCCACAATGAGCAGTTCTTC
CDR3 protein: CSAREGTSVHNEQFF

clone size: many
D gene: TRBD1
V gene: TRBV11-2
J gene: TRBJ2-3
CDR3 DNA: TGTGCCAGCAGCTTCGCGACAGGGCCCACAGATACGCAGTATTTT
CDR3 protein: CASSFATGPTDTQYF

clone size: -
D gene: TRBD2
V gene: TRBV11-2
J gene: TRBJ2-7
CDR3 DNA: TGTGCCAGCAGCTTAGGGGGACTAGCGGGAGCCACTCTATCCTACGAGCAGTACTTC
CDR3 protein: CASSLGGLAGATLSYEQYF

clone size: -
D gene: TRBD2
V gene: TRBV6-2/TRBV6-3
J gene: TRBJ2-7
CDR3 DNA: TGTGCCAGCAGTTACTCCTCCCGGAGTAGGGGAGGGATCTACGAGCAGTACTTC
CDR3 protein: CASSYSSRSRGGIYEQYF

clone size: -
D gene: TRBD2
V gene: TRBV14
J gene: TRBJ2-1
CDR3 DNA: TGTGCCAGCAGCCAATTAACGGGACTAGCGGGGACCGCGCAGTTCTTC
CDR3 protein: CASSQLTGLAGTAQFF

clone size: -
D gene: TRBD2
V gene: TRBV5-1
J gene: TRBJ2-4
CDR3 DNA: TGCGCCAGCAGCTTGGTGGCTAGCGGGGCGAAAAACATTCAGTACTTC
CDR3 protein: CASSLVASGAKNIQYF

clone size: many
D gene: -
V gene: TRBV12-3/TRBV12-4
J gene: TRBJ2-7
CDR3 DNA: TGTGCCAGCAGCTTAGCCGGGGCCTACGAGCAGTACTTC
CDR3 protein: CASSLAGAYEQYF

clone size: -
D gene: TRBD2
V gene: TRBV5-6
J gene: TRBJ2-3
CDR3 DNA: TGTGCCAGCGGATTAGCGGGGGAGAACACAGATACGCAGTATTTT
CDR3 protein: CASGLAGENTDTQYF

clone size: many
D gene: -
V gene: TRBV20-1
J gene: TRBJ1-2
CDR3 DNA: TGCAGTGCTAGAGTGGGAGGCGGCTTTGGGATTTTTGGCTACACCTTC
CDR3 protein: CSARVGGGFGIFGYTF

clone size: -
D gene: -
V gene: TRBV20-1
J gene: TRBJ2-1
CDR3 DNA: TGCAGTGCTCTACCTATCGGGGGTATCAATGAGCAGTTCTTC
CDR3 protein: CSALPIGGINEQFF

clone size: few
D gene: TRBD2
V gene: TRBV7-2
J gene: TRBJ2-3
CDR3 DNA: TGTGCCAGCAGCTTCCCCCCGGGACTATCTTCCCCTACGCAGTATTTT
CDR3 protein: CASSFPPGLSSPTQYF

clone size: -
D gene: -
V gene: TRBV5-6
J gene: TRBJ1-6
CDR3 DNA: TGTGCCAGCAGCTTGTCGGGACGGAATTCACCCCTCCACTTT
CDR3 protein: CASSLSGRNSPLHF

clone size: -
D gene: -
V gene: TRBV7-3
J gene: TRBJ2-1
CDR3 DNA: TGTGCCAGCAGCCCCTTTATGGGTTCGGACAATGAGCAGTTCTTC
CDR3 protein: CASSPFMGSDNEQFF

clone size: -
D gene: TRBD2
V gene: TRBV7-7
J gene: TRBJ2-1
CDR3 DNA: TGTGCCAGCAGCCCCGGGACTACTAAGCATAGTTACAATGAGCAGTTCTTC
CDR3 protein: CASSPGTTKHSYNEQFF

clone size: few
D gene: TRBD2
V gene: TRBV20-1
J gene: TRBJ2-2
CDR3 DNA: TGCAGTGCTAGACGCGGGGAGCGGGAGGGGATCGGGGAGCTGTTTTTT
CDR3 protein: CSARRGEREGIGELFF

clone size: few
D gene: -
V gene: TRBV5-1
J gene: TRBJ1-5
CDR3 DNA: TGCGCCAGCAGCTTGGAGAGAGGCCGGGGGCCCCAGCATTTT
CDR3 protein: CASSLERGRGPQHF

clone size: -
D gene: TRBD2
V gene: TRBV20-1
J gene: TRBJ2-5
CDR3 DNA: TGCAGTGCTAGAGATGGGGGGACTAGCTGGGGGGAGACCCAGTACTTC
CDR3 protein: CSARDGGTSWGETQYF

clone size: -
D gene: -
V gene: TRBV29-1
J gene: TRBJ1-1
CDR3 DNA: TGCAGCGTTGAAGATCAGAGGAACACTGAAGCTTTCTTT
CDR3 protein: CSVEDQRNTEAFF

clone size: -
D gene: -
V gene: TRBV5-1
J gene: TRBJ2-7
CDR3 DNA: TGCGCCAGCAGCACGACCGGGACAACCTACGAGCAGTACTTC
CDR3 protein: CASSTTGTTYEQYF

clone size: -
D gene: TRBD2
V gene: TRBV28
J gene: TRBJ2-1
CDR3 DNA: TGTGCCAGCAGTACCCCCGTCGTGGCTAGCGGCGGTCGAGACAATGAGCAGTTCTTC
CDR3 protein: CASSTPVVASGGRDNEQFF

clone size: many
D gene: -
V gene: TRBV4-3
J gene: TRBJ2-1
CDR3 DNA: TGCGCCAGCAGCCAAGGGTACAGCATATCCTACAATGAGCAGTTCTTC
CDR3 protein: CASSQGYSISYNEQFF

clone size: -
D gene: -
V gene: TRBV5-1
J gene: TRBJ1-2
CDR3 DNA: TGCGCCAGCAGCCCCGACCCGGGGCAGACTAACTATGGCTACACCTTC
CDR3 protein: CASSPDPGQTNYGYTF